The present T cell receptor beta chain was sequenced within a study of blood T cells in healthy people across ages (dated by TCRdb to the mid-2010s). About the investigation overall: Template switching captured roughly one uniquely barcoded TCR beta cDNA molecule per two T cells in model experiments. For two donors (one aged 18 to 30 and one aged 80 or older), the study analyzed two additional independent replicas of 1 million unique cDNA reads from the same blood draw. Using deep sequencing normalized with unique cDNA molecular identifiers, the study measured how TCR beta repertoire diversity changes with age. The donors were divided into four age groups: young (average approximately 15 years), middle-aged (roughly 40), aged (about 62) and long-lived (roughly 88). To avoid experimental bias, donors of different ages were distributed randomly across sequencing lanes. On the study overall, not on this receptor specifically: As age increased, observed TCR beta diversity per million T cells dropped in a roughly linear way, and a significant reduction was already evident by age roughly 36. The long-lived group showed more naive CD4+ T cells, fewer expanded clones and increased TCR diversity than the aged group, suggesting age selection. Total diversity estimates from one million sequenced T cells were considered lower bounds and underestimates. Bulk unsorted PBMC profiling prevented conclusive comparison of naive and antigen-experienced compartments. Because the CMV infection status of the donors was unknown, age-related changes in expanded clonotypes may potentially have been confounded. There was a strong correlation between observed TCR beta diversity and the percentage of naive T cells measured by flow cytometry.

Trimming takes 6 bases from V and 8 bases from J, and the germline ends sit 17 bases apart. Measured from the cysteine to the phenylalanine, the CDR3 is 14 residues long. The kept DNA is CDR3 alone, 42 bases in frame from the first base. Library method: 5' RACE. A second PCR of roughly 7 to 12 cycles was performed with a sample-barcoded 5' primer and a J-beta primer mix. Each TCR beta cDNA molecule received a unique molecular identifier from a template-switch 5' adaptor carrying 12 random nucleotides. Each sample yielded at least 2.5 million CDR3-containing paired-end reads. First-strand cDNA was synthesized from all RNA with the Mint cDNA synthesis kit, primed by a TRBC-specific oligonucleotide. All cDNA was treated with uracil-DNA glycosylase and then went through a first 18-cycle PCR with the universal primers M1SS and BC2_uni_R. The authors' pipeline ran thus. Each sample was normalized by randomly selecting 1 million high-quality reads, each carrying a distinct molecular identifier. Reads sharing molecular identifiers were discarded rather than binned into consensus sequences. MiTCR, with a Q25 quality threshold and the strictest error-elimination algorithm, was used for CDR3 identification, clonotype clustering and error correction. A nonparametric unseen species model with Euler transformation was used to estimate a lower bound on total TCR beta diversity. Through fastp at Q25 and MiXCR, TCRdb rebuilt clones from the public reads, retaining in-frame beta chains. For every CDR3 protein sequence, its rows merge into one entry that carries the most common genes and DNA. The authors' filters were not applied to this entry. Recorded for this sample are 1.8 million or so distinct CDR3 sequences; roughly two fifths of them occurred a single time. The ten largest account for approximately 22% of the sample.

Donors were approximately 42 systemically healthy Caucasian individuals from Russia aged 6 to 90 years. Ten milliliters of peripheral blood were drawn from each donor into EDTA-treated Vacutainer tubes. PBMCs were isolated by Ficoll-Paque density-gradient centrifugation, with at least 6.5 million obtained per sample. Trizol reagent was used to extract total RNA from the PBMCs, yielding at least 6 micrograms per sample. Naive CD45RAhigh/CD27high T cell percentages were measured by flow cytometry on a PBMC aliquot from every donor. About this clonotype: No antigen is known for it. Within one base of it there is no much larger clone, and no base qualities were kept.

The rearranged chain carries TRBV12-3 or TRBV12-4 and TRBJ2-1, with the D gene call left open. The sequence was collected from a human donor in good health. Sequencing was done on a sample of blood. The CDR3 amino acid sequence is: CASSLDPYVDEQFF. In nucleotides, the sequence is TGTGCCAGCAGCCTTGACCCCTACGTCGATGAGCAGTTCTTC.